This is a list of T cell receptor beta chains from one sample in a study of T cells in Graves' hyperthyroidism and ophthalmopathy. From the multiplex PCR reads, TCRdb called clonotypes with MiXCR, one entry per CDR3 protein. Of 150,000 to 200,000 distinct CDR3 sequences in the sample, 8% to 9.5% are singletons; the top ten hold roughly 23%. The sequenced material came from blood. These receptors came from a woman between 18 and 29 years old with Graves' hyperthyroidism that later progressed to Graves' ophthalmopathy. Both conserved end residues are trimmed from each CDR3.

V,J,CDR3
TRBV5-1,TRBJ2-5,ASSEQGETQY
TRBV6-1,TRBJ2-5,ASSDREGETQY
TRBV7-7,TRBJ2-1,ASSSLAGPYNEQF
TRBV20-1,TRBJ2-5,SALFSVAETQY
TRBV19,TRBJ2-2,ASSIGRYTNTGELF
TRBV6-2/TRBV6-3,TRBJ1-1,ASSYNLGRGTEAF
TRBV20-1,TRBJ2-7,SARLLAGDSYEQY
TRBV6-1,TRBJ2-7,ASSIRGTPTQQY
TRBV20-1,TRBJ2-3,SARTGFVGDTQY
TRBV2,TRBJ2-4,ASSPTSAPGSNIQY
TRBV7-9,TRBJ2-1,ASSAADGYNEQF
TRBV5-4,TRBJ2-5,ASSSGTFQETQY
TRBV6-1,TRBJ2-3,ASRSAESTDTQY
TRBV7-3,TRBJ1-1,ASSLLVNTEAF
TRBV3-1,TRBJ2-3,ASSPLAGGADTQY
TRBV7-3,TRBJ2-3,ASSLNLQAHTDTQY
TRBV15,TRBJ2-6,ATSRDWSDNLPGANVLT
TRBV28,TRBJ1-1,ASSPPSNTEAF
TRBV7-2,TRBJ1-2,ASSLDSGEYT
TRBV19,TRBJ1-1,ASSRSLQGAWTFGTEAF
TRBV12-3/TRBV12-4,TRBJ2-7,ASSFGGISYEQY